The subject of this entry is one TCR beta chain. Its antigen is currently unknown. These data originate in a study of shared clonotypes between healthy human individuals. Findings and limits, study-wide: Expectations were that clonotype sharing among donors would be affected by sequencing depth.

The assay ran at deep level. Each subset's genomic DNA was shared equally among a number of immunoSEQ plates. The method was immunoSEQ multiplex PCR; TCRdb's version includes in-frame clones alone and lacks a portion of them. In the table there are 1.4 million or so clones, approximately 98.5% of which are singletons. The CDR3 covers 18 residues. The germline V and J ends were trimmed by 2 bases and 0 bases, with 17 bases remaining between them. Germline lookup yields CDR1 KGHSH and CDR2 LQKENI. The chain is built from TRBV18 and TRBJ1-3; D is uncertain. The receptor was derived from a man aged 25-40 years in good health. The source material was naive CD4+ T cells sorted from blood. The subset: CD45RA+ positively selected. The CDR3 nucleotides read TGTGCCAGCTCACCAGGTTTTCGGAGAGGCTCCTCTGGAAACACCATATATTTT. It encodes CASSPGFRRGSSGNTIYF.